This passage covers 20 T cell receptor beta chains from one sample sequenced in a study of regulatory T cells in long-lasting Graves disease (TCRdb year 2021). Library construction relied on multiplex PCR. TCRdb shows the sequencer as Illumina HiSeq 4000. CDR3 regions were amplified by Arm-PCR with iRepertoire HTBI primers to construct TCR beta libraries. The public reads were reanalyzed by TCRdb: fastp trimming at Q25, MiXCR alignment, in-frame beta chains only. Rows merge per CDR3 protein into single entries with the most common DNA and genes. The sample table lists roughly 500,000 distinct CDR3 sequences, more than 10% of them with a count of one. The ten largest account for roughly 8.9% of the sample. In the paper's terms, the time point label means: newly diagnosed GD, antithyroid drugs for less than 3 months. For both TCR sequencing and RNA sequencing, RNA was extracted from PBMCs using TRIzol.

The sample was also reused in another study, on T cells in Graves' hyperthyroidism and ophthalmopathy.

Sequences were derived from peripheral blood mononuclear cells (PBMCs), sampled at new diagnosis, from a patient treated with antithyroid drugs. The receptors derive from a young woman with Graves disease. Donor details come from another sample of the same person, matched by shared clones.

This clonotype has more than one count but fewer than ten. A far larger clone is a single base away, which makes a read error likely. This sequence joins TRBV10-3 and TRBJ2-3; D may be TRBD2 (7 bases). The DNA end is more similar to TRBJ2-7, so the J call may be wrong. Germline CDR1 ENHRY, CDR2 SYGVKD. The CDR3 is 14 amino acids. Here the CDR3 DNA reads TGTGCCATCTCTTGGGGGGGTGAGGGGGACAAGCAGTACTTC. Protein product: CAISWGGEGDKQYF.

This clonotype was found many times. V is TRBV28 and J is TRBJ2-7, with 7 bases identical to TRBD1. This CDR3 spans 13 amino acids. The V and J ends lost 10 bases and 3 bases, in that order; junction bases with no gene match: 9. Germline CDR1 reads MDHEN; CDR2 reads SYDVKM. CDR3: CATRKGGDYEQYF. CDR3 in DNA: TGTGCCACCCGGAAAGGGGGCGACTACGAGCAGTACTTC. The full variable domain, rest sourced from reference TRBV28 and TRBJ2-7, is DVKVTQSSRYLVKRTGEKVFLECVQDMDHENMFWYRQDPGLGLRLIYFSYDVKMKEKGDIPEGYSVSREKKERFSLILESASTNQTSMYLCATRKGGDYEQYFGPGTRLTVT.

Many counts were recorded for this clonotype. The chain couples TRBV20-1 to TRBJ1-6, with 7 bases fitting TRBD1. Germline V gene data show CDR1 as DFQATT and CDR2 as SNEGSKA (reference sequence). This CDR3 contains 16 residues. J lost 8 bases, V lost 1 base, and 11 bases had no gene match. The CDR3 region has the DNA TGCAGTGCTAGAGCAGGGGGAACCAATTTGGATTCACCCCTCCACTTT. It yields the protein CSARAGGTNLDSPLHF.

This clonotype was seen at least ten times. The V call is TRBV3-1, the J call TRBJ2-5; D is possibly TRBD1 (5 bases). V shed 3 bases and J shed 3 bases, with 29 bases lying between them. The CDR3 runs to 20 residues. From germline, CDR1 is LGHDT and CDR2 YNNKEL (reference sequence). In DNA form, the CDR3 reads TGTGCCAGCAGCCAGCCAATCGGCTCCCCCGGTGGACAACGGGAAGAGACCCAGTACTTC. Encoded protein: CASSQPIGSPGGQREETQYF.

This clonotype was observed many times. The V call is TRBV7-2, the J call TRBJ2-5, with TRBD1 identical over 10 bases. The CDR3 extends over 16 amino acids. The V and J ends lost 2 bases and 5 bases, in that order; junction bases with no gene match: 8. The germline CDR1 and CDR2 sequences are SGHTA and FQGNSA. CDR3 in DNA: TGTGCCAGCAGCTTAAGACAGGGGGCTCTCCGGGAGACCCAGTACTTC. Its translation is CASSLRQGALRETQYF.

Only a few counts were recorded for this clonotype. The rearrangement joins TRBV6-9 to TRBJ1-1; D unresolved. Germline V gives CDR1 MNHGY, CDR2 SVAAGI. Trimming removed 4 bases at V and 0 bases at J, with 18 bases between. The CDR3 runs to 17 residues. CDR3 sequence: CASSSRTESVMNTEAFF. The CDR3 nucleotides read TGTGCCAGCAGTTCACGCACAGAGTCGGTGATGAACACTGAAGCTTTCTTT.

This chain joins TRBV20-1 and TRBJ1-5; D may be TRBD1 (5 bases). The germline CDR1 and CDR2 sequences are DFQATT and SNEGSKA (reference sequence). V gave up 2 bases and J gave up 0 bases, with 11 bases separating them. This CDR3 is built from 15 residues. CDR3 nucleotide sequence: TGCAGTGCTAGACCTTACGGGGCTAGCAATCAGCCCCAGCATTTT. Its translation is CSARPYGASNQPQHF.

This clonotype was seen repeatedly, ten times or more. This sequence joins TRBV10-1 and TRBJ1-2; the match to TRBD1 covers 7 bases. V lost 5 bases and J lost 0; bases outside the gene matches: 12. This CDR3 comprises 17 residues. CDR1 is WNHNN and CDR2 is SYGVQD in the germline V gene (reference sequence). The CDR3 loop reads CASSSGTATPPNYGYTF. Written as DNA, the CDR3 is TGCGCCAGCAGTTCCGGGACAGCTACGCCTCCTAACTATGGCTACACCTTC.

The sample holds a few counts of this clonotype. The chain is built from TRBV3-1 and TRBJ1-3; D gene uncertain. This CDR3 is built from 15 residues. V gave up 7 bases and J gave up 6 bases, with 19 bases separating them. Germline V lookup: CDR1 LGHDT, CDR2 YNNKEL (reference sequence). The chain's CDR3 is CASNLARLQINTIYF. The CDR3 DNA follows: TGTGCCAGCAATCTCGCCAGATTACAGATAAACACCATATATTTT.

This clonotype came up many times. This chain connects TRBV5-8 to TRBJ1-1; D uncertain. Per germline, CDR1 SGHTS and CDR2 YDEGEE. V was clipped by 6 bases and J by 1 base, with 19 bases between them. The CDR3 spans 16 residues. The CDR3 sequence: CASTSDPMVTNTEAFF. The CDR3 nucleotides are TGTGCCAGCACCTCCGACCCCATGGTGACGAACACTGAAGCTTTCTTT. Full variable domain (rest looked up from reference TRBV5-8 and TRBJ1-1): EAGVTQSPTHLIKTRGQQATLRCSPISGHTSVYWYQQALGLGLQFLLWYDEGEERNRGNFPPRFSGRQFPNYSSELNVNALELEDSALYLCASTSDPMVTNTEAFFGQGTRLTVV.

The table lists this clonotype with many counts. This rearrangement joins TRBV19 to TRBJ1-1; D may be TRBD1 (6 bases). With 7 bases removed from V and 3 bases from J, the gap between germline ends came to 15 bases. Per germline, CDR1 LNHDA and CDR2 SQIVND (reference sequence). The CDR3 is made up of 14 amino acids. The CDR3 nucleotides are TGTGCCAGTAAGGACAGAAGTCAAGACACTGAAGCTTTCTTT. Amino acid sequence: CASKDRSQDTEAFF.

V gene TRBV5-5 combines with J gene TRBJ1-1, with 9 bases fitting TRBD1. Germline V gene data show CDR1 as SGHKS and CDR2 as YYEKEE (reference sequence). The CDR3 contains 16 residues. Trimming cost V 2 bases and J 4 bases; bases outside gene matches: 9. DNA for the CDR3: TGTGCCAGCAGCTTCCAACAGGGGGCCCGAATCACTGAAGCTTTCTTT. It codes for CASSFQQGARITEAFF.

This clonotype showed up many times. The rearrangement joins TRBV13 to TRBJ2-1, with D maybe TRBD2 (5 bases). Trimming took off 5 bases at V and 5 bases at J, with 13 bases between the two ends. CDR3 length: 14 amino acids. The germline CDR1 and CDR2 sequences are PRHDT and FYEKMQ (reference sequence). The CDR3 DNA reads TGTGCCAGCAGCCCCAACAGCGGCCACAATGAGCAGTTCTTC. Translated, it gives CASSPNSGHNEQFF.

This clonotype appeared many times. The rearrangement joins TRBV19 to TRBJ1-1, with D possibly matching TRBD1 (5 bases). Looked up from germline, CDR1 is LNHDA and CDR2 is SQIVND (reference sequence). Trimming removed 3 bases from V and 1 base from J, with 9 bases in between. The length of the CDR3 is 14 residues. CDR3 sequence reads: CASSIAGKNTEAFF. CDR3 in DNA: TGTGCCAGTAGTATTGCAGGGAAGAACACTGAAGCTTTCTTT.

Only a few counts were recorded for this clonotype. The rearrangement uses TRBV5-6 and TRBJ2-2; the D is unclear. Germline assignment: CDR1 SGHDT and CDR2 YYEEEE. This CDR3 has 14 amino acids. V gave up 0 bases and J gave up 1 base, with 4 bases separating them. The CDR3 DNA reads as TGTGCCAGCAGCTTGGCAGTGAACACCGGGGAGCTGTTTTTT. It yields the protein CASSLAVNTGELFF.

This clonotype showed up just a few times. The V call is TRBV7-2, the J call TRBJ2-7; D unresolved. This CDR3 spans 13 amino acids. V lost 5 bases to trimming and J lost 3 bases, with 11 bases between them. The V gene's germline CDR1 is SGHTA and CDR2 FQGNSA. CDR3 nucleotides: TGTGCCAGCAGCCCCTCTTCGTTCTACGAGCAGTACTTC. Translating it yields CASSPSSFYEQYF.

This clonotype was recorded many times. This sequence joins TRBV27 and TRBJ1-1; 7 nucleotides agree with TRBD1. V shed 5 bases and J 4 bases; nucleotides not matched to a gene: 7. The germline V gene encodes CDR1 MNHEY and CDR2 SMNVEV (reference sequence). The CDR3 runs 14 residues. The CDR3 is CASSNHRGITEAFF. CDR3 sequence (DNA): TGTGCCAGCAGTAATCACAGGGGAATCACTGAAGCTTTCTTT.

This clonotype was seen ten or more times. The V gene is TRBV18, the J gene TRBJ2-5; D unclear. Germline values: CDR1 KGHSH, CDR2 LQKENI. The CDR3 covers 15 residues. The V end was cut by 2 bases, the J end by 1 base, with 11 bases between. CDR3 region: CASSPTRAVQETQYF. In DNA form, the CDR3 reads TGTGCCAGCTCACCAACCCGCGCAGTCCAAGAGACCCAGTACTTC.

The chain has TRBV20-1 and TRBJ2-7, with 13 bases that match TRBD2. J lost 5 bases, V lost 5 bases, and 6 bases had no gene match. The germline V gene encodes CDR1 DFQATT and CDR2 SNEGSKA (reference sequence). This CDR3 is 14 amino acids long. Here the CDR3 reads CSAQGLAGVDEQYF. The DNA of the CDR3 is TGCAGTGCTCAAGGACTAGCGGGAGTTGACGAGCAGTACTTC.

This clonotype has only a few counts. This sequence joins TRBV28 and TRBJ1-2; the D is unclear. CDR1 is MDHEN and CDR2 is SYDVKM in the germline V gene. The ends were cut back, 3 bases at V and 6 bases at J, with 14 bases in the middle. The CDR3 covers 14 residues. The CDR3 is CASSLAGPDHGYTF. The CDR3 region has the DNA TGTGCCAGCAGTTTGGCCGGCCCGGACCATGGCTACACCTTC.